This T cell receptor beta chain was documented in a study of cytomegalovirus exposure and HLA in healthy donors. Overall study results and limits: Earlier analysis yielded a pattern in which most TCR beta V segments were productive about 90% or about 30% of the time.

A note on this clone: Its cognate antigen is unknown. Germline and junction disagree at one end, which may indicate a read error.

CDR1 is SEHNR and CDR2 is FQNEAQ in the germline V gene (reference sequence). The CDR3 is 15 amino acids. Use of 60 Vbeta and 13 Jbeta primers characterized the PCR. Sequencing was performed with immunoSEQ multiplex PCR; in TCRdb, only in-frame clones are kept and a portion is missing. There are around 74,000 clones in the sample; 75% to 85% occur only once, and around 3.5% lies in the top ten. Sequencing was done on a sample of PBMCs. The clonotype comes from a man aged 35 to 55 in good health and CMV-seronegative. The V and J genes are TRBV7-9 and TRBJ1-2, with D hard to call. CDR3 protein: CSSSPEAGANYGYTF. The CDR3 DNA is TGTTCCAGCAGCCCAGAGGCGGGCGCTAACTATGGCTACACCTTC.